Below are 25 T cell receptor beta chains sequenced from a single sample in a study of shared clonotypes between healthy human individuals (dated by TCRdb to 2018 to 2021). The library was obtained by the immunoSEQ multiplex PCR assay. Imported from immuneACCESS, the table was reduced by TCRdb to in-frame sequences with V and J called. These copies leave out some clones; in studies compared against another copy, an unresolved V gene accounts for under half, and the cause of the remainder is not known. In this sample the table shows 100,000 or so clones, around 71% of which occur a single time. The ten top clones hold around 25% of the sample. Sequencing input: memory CD8+ T cells sorted from blood. The meaning of the sample's cell subset or site label: CD45RO+ cells pooled with CCR7-negative TemRA cells. These receptors originate from a woman between 25 and 40 years old in good health.

The rearrangement links TRBV11-2 to TRBJ2-1, with D hard to call. Germline V gene sequence: CDR1 SGHAT, CDR2 FQNNGV. CDR3 length: 15 residues. Trimming pared 0 bases from V and 9 bases from J, leaving 15 bases between. CDR3: CASSLEGAGSSEQFF. CDR3 DNA sequence: TGTGCCAGCAGCTTAGAGGGTGCAGGTTCGAGTGAGCAGTTCTTC.

V gene TRBV7-7 combines with J gene TRBJ2-1; 8 nucleotides line up with TRBD2. Germline CDR1 and CDR2: SSHAT and FNYEAQ (reference sequence). This CDR3 spans 15 amino acids. Trimming cost V 1 base and J 8 bases; bases outside gene matches: 7. CDR3: CASSLELAVRDEQFF. CDR3 DNA sequence: TGTGCCAGCAGCTTAGAACTAGCGGTGAGAGATGAGCAGTTCTTC. The complete variable domain, with remaining parts taken from reference TRBV7-7 and TRBJ2-1, reads GAGVSQSPRYKVTKRGQDVTLRCDPISSHATLYWYQQALGQGPEFLTYFNYEAQPDKSGLPSDRFSAERPEGSISTLTIQRTEQRDSAMYRCASSLELAVRDEQFFGPGTRLTVL.

Points on this clone: The same CDR3 arises from other DNA sequences in this sample as well. CDR3 coding DNA: TGTGCCAGCAGCGTGACTAGCGGGAGAGAAGAGACCCAGTACTTC. As protein: CASSVTSGREETQYF. This chain uses TRBV2 with TRBJ2-5, with 12 bases lining up with TRBD2. The CDR3 length is 15 residues. The V gene's germline CDR1 is SNHLY and CDR2 FYNNEI. Germline trimming cut 6 bases from V and 3 bases from J; bases unmatched to any gene: 5.

CDR3 DNA sequence: TGTGCCAGCAGCAGGGGGCGCGATCAGCCCCAGCATTTT. As protein: CASSRGRDQPQHF. V and J are TRBV7-3 and TRBJ1-5, with 7 nucleotides matching TRBD1. There are 13 residues in the CDR3. CDR1 SGHTA and CDR2 FQGTGA come from the germline V gene. J lost 5 bases, V lost 5 bases, and 3 bases had no gene match.

The chain is built from TRBV28 and TRBJ1-1; no reliable D call. Trimming took off 8 bases at V and 4 bases at J, with 14 bases between the two ends. The CDR3 is 13 residues long. Germline assignment: CDR1 MDHEN and CDR2 SYDVKM. CDR3: CASGPDGFTEAFF. The DNA of the CDR3 is TGTGCCAGCGGACCAGATGGGTTCACTGAAGCTTTCTTT.

The V and J genes are TRBV28 and TRBJ1-2, with 9 bases matching TRBD1. The CDR3 is 16 residues long. Germline V CDR1 and CDR2: MDHEN, SYDVKM. The V segment lost 3 bases and the J segment 7 bases; nucleotides outside the gene matches: 12. As DNA, the CDR3 is TGTGCCAGCAGTTTGGAGTCCGGGACAGGGAGTCTTGGCTACACCTTC. Residues: CASSLESGTGSLGYTF.

This clone was seen repeatedly, ten times or more. This chain connects TRBV9 to TRBJ1-5, with D unclear. From germline, CDR1 is SGDLS and CDR2 YYNGEE. The CDR3 runs to 13 residues. Trimming stripped 5 bases from V and 3 bases from J, with 9 bases between. CDR3 coding DNA: TGTGCCAGCAGTACGGGGAACAATCAGCCCCAGCATTTT. This translates into CASSTGNNQPQHF.

This clone has more than one count but fewer than ten. The chain employs TRBV14 and TRBJ2-7; 12 nucleotides line up with TRBD2. The CDR3 covers 17 residues. The junction had 5 bases not matched to a gene; V was cut back by 1 base and J by 1 base. Germline V gene data show CDR1 as SGHDN and CDR2 as FVKESK. The CDR3, as DNA: TGTGCCAGCAGCCAAGGTCTTGGACTAGCGGGGTCCTACGAGCAGTACTTC. Amino acids: CASSQGLGLAGSYEQYF.

The chain's CDR3 is CASTPIKPPGEHSYEQYF. In nucleotides, the CDR3 is TGTGCCAGCACCCCAATAAAACCGCCCGGGGAACACTCCTACGAGCAGTACTTC. The genes are TRBV25-1 and TRBJ2-7, with a weak D call TRBD2 (5 bases). Germline CDR1 and CDR2: MGHDK and SYGVNS. The V end was cut by 7 bases, the J end by 0 bases, with 25 bases between. The CDR3 consists of 18 residues.

The genes are TRBV11-2 and TRBJ1-2; perhaps TRBD1 as D (6 bases). This CDR3 region has 15 residues. CDR1 is SGHAT and CDR2 is FQNNGV in the germline V gene. Trimming took off 4 bases at V and 0 bases at J, with 12 bases between the two ends. The CDR3 protein is CASSSPRTANYGYTF. The CDR3 DNA reads as TGTGCCAGCAGCTCCCCCAGGACAGCTAACTATGGCTACACCTTC.

In the case of this clone: This specimen includes other DNA sequences encoding the same CDR3. The CDR3 DNA follows: TGCGCCAGCAGCTTCGGTAATTCCTACAATGAGCAGTTCTTC. Its protein is CASSFGNSYNEQFF. This chain connects TRBV5-1 to TRBJ2-1; D is ambiguous. Germline CDR1 SGHRS, CDR2 YFSETQ. V was pared by 2 bases and J by 1 base, with 7 bases between. This CDR3 has 14 amino acids.

The chain has TRBV7-9 and TRBJ2-5, with a possible D match to TRBD2 (5 bases). CDR3 length: 14 residues. The germline V gene has CDR1 SEHNR and CDR2 FQNEAQ (reference sequence). V lost 5 bases, J lost 5 bases, and 15 bases lay in between. CDR3 nucleotide sequence: TGTGCCAGCAGCCCTACCTTTAGCGCTGAGACCCAGTACTTC. This gives the protein CASSPTFSAETQYF. The full variable domain, completed using reference TRBV7-9 and TRBJ2-5, is DTGVSQNPRHKITKRGQNVTFRCDPISEHNRLYWYRQTLGQGPEFLTYFQNEAQLEKSRLLSDRFSAERPKGSFSTLEIQRTEQGDSAMYLCASSPTFSAETQYFGPGTRLLVL.

This clone was counted a few times. The V gene is TRBV2, the J gene TRBJ2-7; 8 bases fit TRBD1. CDR1 and CDR2 from the germline V gene are SNHLY and FYNNEI. The CDR3 is made up of 13 amino acids. With 6 bases clipped from V and 2 bases from J, the junction kept 3 bases outside the gene matches. The CDR3 nucleotides read TGTGCCAGCAGGGACAGGGTCCCCTACGAGCAGTACTTC. Protein: CASRDRVPYEQYF.

The chain combines TRBV6-1 with TRBJ2-2; perhaps TRBD2 as D (6 bases). Looked up from germline, CDR1 is MNHNS and CDR2 is SASEGT. V lost 4 bases and J lost 1, with 10 bases in between. The CDR3 consists of 15 residues. The CDR3 spells CASSAWRGNTGELFF. CDR3 in DNA: TGTGCCAGCAGTGCATGGCGGGGGAACACCGGGGAGCTGTTTTTT.

A single count supports this clone. The chain is built from TRBV6-5 and TRBJ2-7, with 7 bases that match TRBD1. In germline, CDR1 is MNHEY, CDR2 SVGAGI. The CDR3 contains 13 residues. Germline trimming cut 10 bases from V and 1 base from J; bases unmatched to any gene: 7. CDR3 protein: CAINRGISYEQYF. The CDR3 DNA sequence: TGTGCCATCAACAGGGGAATTTCCTACGAGCAGTACTTC.

CDR3 coding DNA: TGCGCCAGCAGCTTTGATTCGGGACCGAGCTCTGGAAACACCATATATTTT. The encoded protein is CASSFDSGPSSGNTIYF. The genes are TRBV5-1 and TRBJ1-3; the D gene is possibly TRBD1 (5 bases). CDR1 SGHRS and CDR2 YFSETQ come from the germline V gene. V gave up 2 bases and J gave up 0 bases, with 15 bases separating them. This CDR3 contains 17 residues.

This chain links TRBV5-8 with TRBJ2-1; D is uncertain. This CDR3 has 13 residues. Germline CDR1 and CDR2: SGHTS and YDEGEE. The germline V and J ends were trimmed by 0 bases and 5 bases, with 6 bases remaining between them. This CDR3 is CASSLEENNEQFF. The DNA for the CDR3 is TGTGCCAGCAGCTTGGAAGAGAACAATGAGCAGTTCTTC.

The chain is built from TRBV9 and TRBJ1-1; TRBD1 is a possible D gene (6 bases). This CDR3 region has 16 residues. Germline V gene lookup returns CDR1 SGDLS and CDR2 YYNGEE. Between the trimmed V and J ends, which lost 2 bases and 1 base, there was a span of 15 bases. CDR3 coding DNA: TGTGCCAGCAGCGTCAAAGCCAGGGGTGGGAACACTGAAGCTTTCTTT. This translates into CASSVKARGGNTEAFF.

Worth noting for this clone: This CDR3 is also generated by other DNA sequences in the sample. The chain joins TRBV2 to TRBJ2-5; D is undetermined. The CDR3 is 14 amino acids. Trimming cost V 3 bases and J 2 bases, with 10 bases left between them. Germline assignment: CDR1 SNHLY and CDR2 FYNNEI. Here the CDR3 DNA reads TGTGCCAGCAGTGAGGCGGCAGTTCAAGAGACCCAGTACTTC. This codes for CASSEAAVQETQYF.

The sample holds a few counts of this clone. The chain uses TRBV9 and TRBJ2-5; D might be TRBD1 (6 bases). Germline V CDR1 and CDR2: SGDLS, YYNGEE. Trimming pared 0 bases from V and 5 bases from J, leaving 14 bases between. CDR3 length: 15 residues. The CDR3 DNA reads TGTGCCAGCAGCGTAGCTTGGGGCCAGGGGGAGACCCAGTACTTC. This translates into CASSVAWGQGETQYF.

V and J are TRBV5-1 and TRBJ2-4; the D gene could be TRBD1 or TRBD2 (6 bases each). There are 17 residues in the CDR3. Trimming pared 0 bases from V and 2 bases from J, leaving 15 bases between. CDR1 is SGHRS, CDR2 YFSETQ, per germline. The CDR3 sequence: CASSLESGGQTKNIQYF. CDR3 DNA sequence: TGCGCCAGCAGCTTGGAATCCGGGGGCCAAACCAAAAACATTCAGTACTTC.

The V and J genes are TRBV6-1 and TRBJ2-7; 7 bases align to TRBD2. J lost 6 bases, V lost 2 bases, and 16 bases had no gene match. CDR3 length: 17 amino acids. Germline CDR1 MNHNS, CDR2 SASEGT. The CDR3 region is CASSEYSRGRAEGEQYF. Here the CDR3 DNA reads TGTGCCAGCAGTGAATATTCTCGGGGGAGGGCCGAAGGCGAGCAGTACTTC.

This clone was seen only once. The J gene is TRBJ2-7, the V gene TRBV6-1; D is ambiguous. There are 10 residues in the CDR3. Trimming removed 6 bases at V and 3 bases at J, with 3 bases between. The germline gives CDR1 MNHNS, CDR2 SASEGT. The CDR3 is CASSVYEQYF. For the CDR3, the DNA is TGTGCCAGCAGCGTCTACGAGCAGTACTTC.

The chain is built from TRBV7-9 and TRBJ2-1, with D uncertain. The CDR3 has 13 residues. V was clipped by 4 bases and J by 3 bases, with 7 bases between them. In germline, CDR1 is SEHNR, CDR2 FQNEAQ (reference sequence). As DNA, the CDR3 is TGTGCCAGCAGCTCAACCTTCTACAATGAGCAGTTCTTC. It yields the protein CASSSTFYNEQFF.

The chain combines TRBV4-1 with TRBJ2-2; 11 bases are a match to TRBD2. With 1 base clipped from V and 7 bases from J, the junction kept 11 bases outside the gene matches. The CDR3 runs 18 residues. Germline V gives CDR1 MGHRA, CDR2 YSYEKL. CDR3 in amino acids: CASSQAYSGRAVGGELFF. The CDR3 DNA reads as TGCGCCAGCAGCCAAGCTTATAGCGGGAGGGCCGTAGGCGGGGAGCTGTTTTTT.